This T cell receptor beta chain stems from a study of read filtering for tumor transcriptome and immune sequencing. Study-wide context: After DNase treatment, RNA was made into whole-transcriptome libraries.

This clonotype was detected many times. Molecular barcoded adaptors covering alpha/delta and beta/gamma chains were used on approximately 440 ng RNA. From the reads, TCRdb called clonotypes with MiXCR, one entry per CDR3 protein. This repertoire shows 65,000 or so distinct CDR3 sequences, roughly 19% found once; its top ten account for roughly 11%. The germline CDR1 and CDR2 sequences are SNHLY and FYNNEI. The CDR3 consists of 13 residues. J gave up 12 bases and V 6 bases, and 7 bases lay outside the gene matches. This sequence joins TRBV2 and TRBJ2-6; 8 bases fit TRBD1. The receptor's source is a donor older than 35 with multiple myeloma. Material for sequencing was a population of CD138-negative cells sorted from bone marrow. The CDR3 sequence: CASSDRGVRVLTF. CDR3 DNA: TGTGCCAGCAGCGACAGGGGCGTGCGCGTCCTGACTTTC.